This is a list of T cell receptor beta chains from one sample in a study of blood T cell repertoires in COVID-19. Only in-frame clones appear in the TCRdb table, and some are missing; sequencing was by immunoSEQ multiplex PCR. The sample lists a few hundred thousand clones, around 81% occurring once. Sequencing was done on a sample of peripheral blood. These receptors were collected from a man between 25 and 39 years old who had recovered from COVID-19. Both conserved end residues are part of each CDR3. D genes are given only for firm matches. Where a row states a size, it is once, few, many or the class of an expanded clone; other rows omit it.

d_gene,abundance,j_gene,v_gene,CDR3nt,CDR3aa
TRBD1,once,TRBJ1-5,TRBV19,TGTGCCAGTACCGGGACAGGGGCCGCGGGCAATCAGCCCCAGCATTTT,CASTGTGAAGNQPQHF
NA,NA,TRBJ1-2,TRBV6-5,TGTGCCAGCAGTCTCGGGGGTCCCTATGGCTACACCTTC,CASSLGGPYGYTF
TRBD2,NA,TRBJ2-3,TRBV6-1,TGTGCCAGCAGTGAACTAGCGGGGGGCCGTACAGATACGCAGTATTTT,CASSELAGGRTDTQYF
TRBD1,few,TRBJ2-7,TRBV5-1,TGCGCCAGCAGCACCGGGACAGGGGCCTACGAGCAGTACTTC,CASSTGTGAYEQYF
NA,NA,TRBJ1-1,TRBV7-9,TGTGCCAGCAGCTTGGGAGGGGGGAGGATTATGAACACTGAAGCTTTCTTT,CASSLGGGRIMNTEAFF
TRBD1,NA,TRBJ1-6,TRBV7-3,TGTGCCAGCAGCTCGACAGGGGGCAATAATTCACCCCTCCACTTT,CASSSTGGNNSPLHF
NA,NA,TRBJ2-1,TRBV5-1,TGCGCCAGCAGCTTGGGGTCTATAACCTACAATGAGCAGTTCTTC,CASSLGSITYNEQFF
NA,NA,TRBJ1-5,TRBV15,TGTGCCACCAGCAGACAGGATCAGCCCCAGCATTTT,CATSRQDQPQHF
TRBD2,NA,TRBJ2-3,TRBV13,TGTGCCAGCAGCGAATATAGGACTAGCGTGGCAGATACGCAGTATTTT,CASSEYRTSVADTQYF
NA,NA,TRBJ2-3,TRBV6-6,TGTGCCAGCAGTTACCGTACGGGAGATACGCAGTATTTT,CASSYRTGDTQYF
NA,NA,TRBJ1-2,TRBV9,TGTGCCAGCAGCCCAGTTGGGGGCAGGGGCGATGGCTACACCTTC,CASSPVGGRGDGYTF
TRBD2,NA,TRBJ2-1,TRBV11-2,TGTGCCAGCAGCTTCGATACACCTAGCGGGGGGGCCGGTGAGCAGTTCTTC,CASSFDTPSGGAGEQFF